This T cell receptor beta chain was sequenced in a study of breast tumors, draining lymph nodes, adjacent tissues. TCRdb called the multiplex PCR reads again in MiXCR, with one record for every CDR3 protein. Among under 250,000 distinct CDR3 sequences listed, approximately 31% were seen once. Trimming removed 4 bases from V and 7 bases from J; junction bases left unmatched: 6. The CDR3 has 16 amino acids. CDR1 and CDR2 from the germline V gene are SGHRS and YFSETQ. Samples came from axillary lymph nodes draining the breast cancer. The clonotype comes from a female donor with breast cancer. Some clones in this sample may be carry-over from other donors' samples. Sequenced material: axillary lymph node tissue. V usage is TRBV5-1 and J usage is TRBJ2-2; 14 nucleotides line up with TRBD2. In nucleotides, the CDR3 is TGCGCCAGCAGCCTCGGGACTAGCGGGAGAGTCGGGGAGCTGTTTTTT. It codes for CASSLGTSGRVGELFF.